Here is one TCR beta chain with its context. Its antigen is not identified. Generated by immunoSEQ multiplex PCR, the TCRdb table keeps only in-frame clones and is missing some. The data contain more than 250,000 clones, about nine tenths of them singletons. The sample belongs to a study of cytomegalovirus exposure and HLA in healthy donors. The CDR3 is made up of 18 amino acids. V shed 3 bases and J shed 6 bases, with 26 bases lying between them. Germline V gene sequence: CDR1 LGHNA, CDR2 YNFKEQ. Overall study findings and caveats: 150 or so TCR beta chains were listed as cytomegalovirus-associated.

The chain recombines TRBV4-2 with TRBJ1-1, with D perhaps matching TRBD1 (5 bases). Sequenced sample: PBMCs. The TCR sequence derives from a woman younger than 30 in good health and CMV-seronegative. CDR3 DNA: TGTGCCAGCAGCCAGACCCCGGGACTCGGGGAGGGGACCGCTGAAGCTTTCTTT. Residues: CASSQTPGLGEGTAEAFF.